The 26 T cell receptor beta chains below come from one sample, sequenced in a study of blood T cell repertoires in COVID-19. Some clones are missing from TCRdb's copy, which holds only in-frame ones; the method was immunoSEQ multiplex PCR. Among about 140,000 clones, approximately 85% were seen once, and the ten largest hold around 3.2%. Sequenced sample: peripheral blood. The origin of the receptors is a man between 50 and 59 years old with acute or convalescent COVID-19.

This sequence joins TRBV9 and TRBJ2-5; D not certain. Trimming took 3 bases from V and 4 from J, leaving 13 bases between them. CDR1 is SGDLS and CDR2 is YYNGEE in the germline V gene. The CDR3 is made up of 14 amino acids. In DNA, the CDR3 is TGTGCCAGCAGCGAACTACCTACGGGAGAGACCCAGTACTTC. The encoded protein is CASSELPTGETQYF.

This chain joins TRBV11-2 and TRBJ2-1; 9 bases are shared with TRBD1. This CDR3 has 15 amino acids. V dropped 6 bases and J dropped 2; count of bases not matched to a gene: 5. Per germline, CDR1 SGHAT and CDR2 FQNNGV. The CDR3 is CASRSRDRAYNEQFF. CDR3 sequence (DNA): TGTGCCAGCAGGTCCCGGGACAGGGCCTACAATGAGCAGTTCTTC.

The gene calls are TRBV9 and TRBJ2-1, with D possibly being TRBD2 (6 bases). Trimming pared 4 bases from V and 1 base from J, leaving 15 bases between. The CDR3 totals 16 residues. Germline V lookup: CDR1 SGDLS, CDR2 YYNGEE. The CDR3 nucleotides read TGTGCCAGCAGCCCGATGGGGCGGGGATCCTACAATGAGCAGTTCTTC. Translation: CASSPMGRGSYNEQFF.

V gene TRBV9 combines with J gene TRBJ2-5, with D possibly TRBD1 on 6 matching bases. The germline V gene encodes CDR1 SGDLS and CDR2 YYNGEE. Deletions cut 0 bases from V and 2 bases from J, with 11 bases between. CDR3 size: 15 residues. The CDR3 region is CASSVDGDTQETQYF. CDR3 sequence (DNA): TGTGCCAGCAGCGTAGACGGGGACACTCAAGAGACCCAGTACTTC.

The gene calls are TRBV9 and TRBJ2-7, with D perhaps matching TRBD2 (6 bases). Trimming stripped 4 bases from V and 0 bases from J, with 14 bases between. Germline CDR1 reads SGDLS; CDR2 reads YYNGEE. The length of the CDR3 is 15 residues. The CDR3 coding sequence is TGTGCCAGCAGCCTGAGCGGGTCTAGCTCCTACGAGCAGTACTTC. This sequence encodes CASSLSGSSSYEQYF. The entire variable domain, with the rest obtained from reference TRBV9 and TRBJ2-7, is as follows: DSGVTQTPKHLITATGQRVTLRCSPRSGDLSVYWYQQSLDQGLQFLIQYYNGEERAKGNILERFSAQQFPDLHSELNLSSLELGDSALYFCASSLSGSSSYEQYFGPGTRLTVT.

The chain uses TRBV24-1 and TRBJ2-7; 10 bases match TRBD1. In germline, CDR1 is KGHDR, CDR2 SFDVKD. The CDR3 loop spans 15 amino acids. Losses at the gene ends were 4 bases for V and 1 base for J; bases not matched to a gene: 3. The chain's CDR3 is CATSDPGQGSYEQYF. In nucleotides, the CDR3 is TGTGCCACCAGTGACCCGGGACAGGGGTCCTACGAGCAGTACTTC.

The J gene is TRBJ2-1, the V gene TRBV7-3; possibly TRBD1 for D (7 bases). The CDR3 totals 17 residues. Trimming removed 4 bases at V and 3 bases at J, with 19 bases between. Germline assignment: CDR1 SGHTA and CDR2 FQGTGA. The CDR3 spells CASSSRGGGEIYNEQFF. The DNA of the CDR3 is TGTGCCAGCAGCTCAAGAGGGGGCGGGGAGATCTACAATGAGCAGTTCTTC.

CDR3 DNA sequence: TGCGCCAGCAAACCACAACCAAACACCGGGGAGCTGTTTTTT. Encoded protein: CASKPQPNTGELFF. This chain joins TRBV5-1 and TRBJ2-2, with D unresolved. The germline gives CDR1 SGHRS, CDR2 YFSETQ. V was clipped by 6 bases and J by 2 bases, with 11 bases between them. CDR3 length: 14 amino acids.

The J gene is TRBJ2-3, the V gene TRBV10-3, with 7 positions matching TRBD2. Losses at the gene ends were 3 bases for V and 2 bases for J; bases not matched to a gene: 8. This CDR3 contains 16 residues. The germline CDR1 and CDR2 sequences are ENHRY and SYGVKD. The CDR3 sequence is CAISEFGGGNTDTQYF. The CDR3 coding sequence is TGTGCCATCAGTGAATTCGGCGGGGGAAACACAGATACGCAGTATTTT.

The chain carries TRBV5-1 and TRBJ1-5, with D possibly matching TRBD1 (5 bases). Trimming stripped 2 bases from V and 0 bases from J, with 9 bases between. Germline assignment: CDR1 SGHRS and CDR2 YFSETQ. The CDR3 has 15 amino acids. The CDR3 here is CASSLQGDSNQPQHF. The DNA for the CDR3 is TGCGCCAGCAGCTTACAAGGGGATAGCAATCAGCCCCAGCATTTT.

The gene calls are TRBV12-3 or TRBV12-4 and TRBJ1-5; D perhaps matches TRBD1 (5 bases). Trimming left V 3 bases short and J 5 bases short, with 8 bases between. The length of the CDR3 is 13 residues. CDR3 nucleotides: TGTGCCAGCAGTTTTGCGGGGGATCAGCCCCAGCATTTT. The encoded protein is CASSFAGDQPQHF.

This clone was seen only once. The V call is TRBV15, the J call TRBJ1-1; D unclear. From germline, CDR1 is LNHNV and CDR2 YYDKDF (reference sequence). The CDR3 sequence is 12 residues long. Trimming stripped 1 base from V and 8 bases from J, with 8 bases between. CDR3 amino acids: CATSRVSGEAFF. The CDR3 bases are TGTGCCACCAGCAGAGTGTCGGGAGAAGCTTTCTTT.

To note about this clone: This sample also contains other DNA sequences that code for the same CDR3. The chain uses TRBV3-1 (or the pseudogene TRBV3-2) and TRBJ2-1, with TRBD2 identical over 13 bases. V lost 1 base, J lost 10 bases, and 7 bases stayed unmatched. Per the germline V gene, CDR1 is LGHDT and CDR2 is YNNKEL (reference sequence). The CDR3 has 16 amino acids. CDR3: CASSQVRTSGGAEQFF. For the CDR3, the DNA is TGTGCCAGCAGCCAAGTTCGTACTAGCGGGGGGGCCGAGCAGTTCTTC.

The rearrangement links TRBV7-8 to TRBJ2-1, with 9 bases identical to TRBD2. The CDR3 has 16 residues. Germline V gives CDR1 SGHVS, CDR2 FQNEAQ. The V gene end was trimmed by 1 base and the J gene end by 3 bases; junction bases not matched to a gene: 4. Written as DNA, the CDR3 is TGTGCCAGCAGCTTAGGTGGGACTAGCAGCTACAATGAGCAGTTCTTC. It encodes CASSLGGTSSYNEQFF.

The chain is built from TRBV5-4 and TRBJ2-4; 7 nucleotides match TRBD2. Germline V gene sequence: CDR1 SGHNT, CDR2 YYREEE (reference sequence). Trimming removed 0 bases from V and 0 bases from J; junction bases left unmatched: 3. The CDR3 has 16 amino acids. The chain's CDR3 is CASSLGGSAAKNIQYF. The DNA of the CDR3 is TGTGCCAGCAGCTTGGGCGGGAGCGCAGCCAAAAACATTCAGTACTTC.

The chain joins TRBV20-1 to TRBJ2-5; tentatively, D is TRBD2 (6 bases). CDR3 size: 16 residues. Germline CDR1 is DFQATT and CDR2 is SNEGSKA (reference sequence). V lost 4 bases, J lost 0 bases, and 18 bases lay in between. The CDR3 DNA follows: TGCAGTGCTAATGAGGGGTTGGCGGGGAACCAAGAGACCCAGTACTTC. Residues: CSANEGLAGNQETQYF.

CDR3 in amino acids: CAISAEGAGNSPLHF. In DNA form, the CDR3 reads TGTGCCATCAGTGCCGAGGGGGCAGGGAATTCACCCCTCCACTTT. This chain joins TRBV10-3 and TRBJ1-6; 7 bases are shared with TRBD1. Trimming took 4 bases from V and 7 from J; bases not matched to a gene: 7. The CDR3 contains 15 residues. Germline loops: CDR1 ENHRY, CDR2 SYGVKD.

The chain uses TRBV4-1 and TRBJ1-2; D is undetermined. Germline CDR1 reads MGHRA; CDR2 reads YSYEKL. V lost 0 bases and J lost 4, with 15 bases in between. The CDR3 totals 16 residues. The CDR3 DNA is TGCGCCAGCAGCCAAGAGTTATCGGGGATGCTCTATGGCTACACCTTC. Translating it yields CASSQELSGMLYGYTF.

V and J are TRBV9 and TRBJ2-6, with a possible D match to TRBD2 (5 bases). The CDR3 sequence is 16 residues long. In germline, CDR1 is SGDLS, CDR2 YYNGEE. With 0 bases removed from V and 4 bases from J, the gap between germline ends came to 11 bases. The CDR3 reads CASSVDPGIGANVLTF. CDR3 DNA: TGTGCCAGCAGCGTAGACCCGGGGATAGGGGCCAACGTCCTGACTTTC. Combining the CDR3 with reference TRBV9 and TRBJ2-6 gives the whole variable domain DSGVTQTPKHLITATGQRVTLRCSPRSGDLSVYWYQQSLDQGLQFLIQYYNGEERAKGNILERFSAQQFPDLHSELNLSSLELGDSALYFCASSVDPGIGANVLTFGAGSRLTVL.

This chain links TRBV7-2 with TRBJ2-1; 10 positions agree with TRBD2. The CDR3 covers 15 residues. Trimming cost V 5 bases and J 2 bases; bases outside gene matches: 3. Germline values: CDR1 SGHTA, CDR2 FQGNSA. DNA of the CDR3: TGTGCCAGCAGCCTCCTAGCGGGAGCCTACAATGAGCAGTTCTTC. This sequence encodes CASSLLAGAYNEQFF.

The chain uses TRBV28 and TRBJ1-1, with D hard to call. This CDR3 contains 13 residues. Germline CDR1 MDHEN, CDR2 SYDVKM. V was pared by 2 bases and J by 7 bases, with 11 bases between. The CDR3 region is CASSLKVGGEAFF. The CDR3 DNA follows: TGTGCCAGCAGTTTAAAGGTTGGCGGTGAAGCTTTCTTT.

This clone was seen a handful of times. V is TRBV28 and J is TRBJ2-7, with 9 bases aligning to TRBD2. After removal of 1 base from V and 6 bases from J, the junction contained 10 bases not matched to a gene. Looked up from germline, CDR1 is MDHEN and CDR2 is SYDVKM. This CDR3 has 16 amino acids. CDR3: CASSLLGREGLTEQYF. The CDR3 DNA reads TGTGCCAGCAGTTTATTGGGGCGGGAGGGCCTCACCGAGCAGTACTTC.

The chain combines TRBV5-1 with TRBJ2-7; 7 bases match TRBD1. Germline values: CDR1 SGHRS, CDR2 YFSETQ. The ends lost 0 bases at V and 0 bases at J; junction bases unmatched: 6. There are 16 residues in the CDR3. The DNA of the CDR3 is TGCGCCAGCAGCTTGGGCCAGGGGGTCGACTCCTACGAGCAGTACTTC. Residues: CASSLGQGVDSYEQYF.

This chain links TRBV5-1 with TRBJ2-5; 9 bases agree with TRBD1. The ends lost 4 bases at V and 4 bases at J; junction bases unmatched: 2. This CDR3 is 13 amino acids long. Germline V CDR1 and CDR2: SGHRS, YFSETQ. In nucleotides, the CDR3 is TGCGCCAGCAGCCAGGGACAGGGAGAGACCCAGTACTTC. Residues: CASSQGQGETQYF.

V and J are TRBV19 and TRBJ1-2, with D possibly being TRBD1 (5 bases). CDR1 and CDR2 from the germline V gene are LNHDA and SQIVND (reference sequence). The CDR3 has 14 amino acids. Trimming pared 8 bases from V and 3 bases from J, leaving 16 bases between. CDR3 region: CASGRRGGDYGYTF. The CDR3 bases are TGTGCCAGTGGTCGGCGGGGAGGGGACTATGGCTACACCTTC.

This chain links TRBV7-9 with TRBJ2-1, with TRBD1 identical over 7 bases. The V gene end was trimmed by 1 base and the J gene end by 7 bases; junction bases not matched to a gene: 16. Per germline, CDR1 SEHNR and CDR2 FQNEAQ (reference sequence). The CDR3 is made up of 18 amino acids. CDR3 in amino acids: CASSLVQYRTGVLNEQFF. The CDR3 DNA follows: TGTGCCAGCAGCTTAGTTCAATATCGGACAGGAGTCCTGAATGAGCAGTTCTTC. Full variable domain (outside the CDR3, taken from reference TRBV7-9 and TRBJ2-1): DTGVSQNPRHKITKRGQNVTFRCDPISEHNRLYWYRQTLGQGPEFLTYFQNEAQLEKSRLLSDRFSAERPKGSFSTLEIQRTEQGDSAMYLCASSLVQYRTGVLNEQFFGPGTRLTVL.